The entry that follows covers one T cell receptor beta chain sequence. Its target is unknown. Clones were read by immunoSEQ multiplex PCR, and TCRdb kept only the in-frame ones, dropping some. This sample carries approximately 40,000 clones, over 80% of them seen once, and the ten largest clones take 6%. Germline loops: CDR1 SGHRS, CDR2 YFSETQ. The V end was cut by 0 bases, the J end by 4 bases, with 10 bases between. The CDR3 runs to 14 residues. The sample belongs to a study of OX40 agonist ivuxolimab in advanced cancers. Study in general: Partial responses, seen in three patients, involved one hepatocellular carcinoma and two cutaneous melanomas. General study findings and limits: Nonresponders, in some cases, also had low normalized T-cell clonal expansion. Dosing at 0.1 to 3.0 mg/kg was accompanied by clonal expansion of CD4+ and CD8+ blood T cells by week 6. Averaged across samples, CD8+ T cells carried more expanded clones than CD4+ did.

V and J are TRBV5-1 and TRBJ1-1; weak D call: TRBD1 (5 bases). The specimen was CD4+ or CD8+ T cells sorted from blood, collected in a trial of the OX40 agonist ivuxolimab. The receptor was derived from an adult with an advanced solid tumor such as melanoma, head and neck, liver or kidney cancer. The CDR3 loop is CASSLDIRGTEAFF. The CDR3 DNA follows: TGCGCCAGCAGCTTGGACATTAGGGGCACTGAAGCTTTCTTT.